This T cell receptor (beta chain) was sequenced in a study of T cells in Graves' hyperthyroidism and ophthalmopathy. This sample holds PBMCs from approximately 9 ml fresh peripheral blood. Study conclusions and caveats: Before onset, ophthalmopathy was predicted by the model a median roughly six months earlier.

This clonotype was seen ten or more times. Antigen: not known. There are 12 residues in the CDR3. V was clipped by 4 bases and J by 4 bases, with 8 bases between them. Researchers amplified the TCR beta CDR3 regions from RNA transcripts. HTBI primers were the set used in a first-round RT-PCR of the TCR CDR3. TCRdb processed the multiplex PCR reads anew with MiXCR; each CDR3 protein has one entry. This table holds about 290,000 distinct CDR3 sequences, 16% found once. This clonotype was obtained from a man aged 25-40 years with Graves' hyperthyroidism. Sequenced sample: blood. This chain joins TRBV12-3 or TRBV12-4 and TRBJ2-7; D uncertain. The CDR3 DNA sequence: TGTGCCAGCAGTTCCCGTGGGTACGAGCAGTACTTC. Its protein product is CASSSRGYEQYF.